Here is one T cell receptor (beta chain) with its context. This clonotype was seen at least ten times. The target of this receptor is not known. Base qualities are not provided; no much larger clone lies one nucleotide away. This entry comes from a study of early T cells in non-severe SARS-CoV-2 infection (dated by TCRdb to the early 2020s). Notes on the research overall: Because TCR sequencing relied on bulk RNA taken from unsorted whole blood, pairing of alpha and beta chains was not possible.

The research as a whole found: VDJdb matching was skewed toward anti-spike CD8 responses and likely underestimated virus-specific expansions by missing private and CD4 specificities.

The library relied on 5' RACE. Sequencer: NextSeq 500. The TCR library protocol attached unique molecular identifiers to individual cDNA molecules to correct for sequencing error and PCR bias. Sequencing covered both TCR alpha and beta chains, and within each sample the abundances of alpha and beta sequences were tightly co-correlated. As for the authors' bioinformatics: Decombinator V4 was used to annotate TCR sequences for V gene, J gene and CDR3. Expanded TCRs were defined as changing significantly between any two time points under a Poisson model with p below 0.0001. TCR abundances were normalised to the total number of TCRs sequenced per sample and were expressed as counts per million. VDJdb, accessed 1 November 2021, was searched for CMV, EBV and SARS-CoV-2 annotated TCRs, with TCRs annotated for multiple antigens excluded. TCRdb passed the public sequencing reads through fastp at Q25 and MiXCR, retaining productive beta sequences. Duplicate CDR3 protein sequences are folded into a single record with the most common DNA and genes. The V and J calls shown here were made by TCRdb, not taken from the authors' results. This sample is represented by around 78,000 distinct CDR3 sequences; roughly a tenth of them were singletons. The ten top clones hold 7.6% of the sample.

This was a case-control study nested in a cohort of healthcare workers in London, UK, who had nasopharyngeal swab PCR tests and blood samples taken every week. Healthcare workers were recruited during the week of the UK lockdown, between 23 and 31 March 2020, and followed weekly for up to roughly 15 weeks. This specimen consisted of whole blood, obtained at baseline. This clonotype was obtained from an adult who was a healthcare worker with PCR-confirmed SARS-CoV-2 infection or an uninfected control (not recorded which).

The CDR3 region has the sequence CASSVAVTGYYEQYF. At the DNA level, the sequence is TGTGCCAGCAGCGTAGCTGTGACAGGGTACTACGAGCAGTACTTC. In this chain, TRBV9 is recombined with TRBJ2-7; TRBD1 fits 7 bases in the junction. Counted from cysteine to phenylalanine, this CDR3 has 15 amino acids. The kept DNA is CDR3 alone, 45 bases in frame from the first base. V is trimmed back by 0 bases and J by 3 bases, and the junction contains 6 bases that no gene match accounts for. Via the germline V gene, CDR1 is SGDLS and CDR2 YYNGEE.